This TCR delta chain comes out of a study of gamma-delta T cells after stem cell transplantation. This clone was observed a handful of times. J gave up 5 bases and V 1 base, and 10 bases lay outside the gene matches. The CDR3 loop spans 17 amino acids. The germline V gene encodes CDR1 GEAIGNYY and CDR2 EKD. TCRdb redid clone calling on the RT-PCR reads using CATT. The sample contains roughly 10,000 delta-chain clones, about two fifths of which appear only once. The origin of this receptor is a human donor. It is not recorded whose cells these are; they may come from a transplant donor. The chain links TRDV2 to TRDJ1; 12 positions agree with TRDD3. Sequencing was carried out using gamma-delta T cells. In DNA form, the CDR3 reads TGTGCCTGTGACACGATGACTTACTGGGGGATACAAGATAAACTCATCTTT. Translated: CACDTMTYWGIQDKLIF.